These 15 T cell receptor beta chains were sequenced from one sample in a study of blood T cell repertoires in COVID-19. Sequenced by immunoSEQ multiplex PCR; TCRdb stores in-frame clones only, minus some. The sample lists under 150,000 clones, 84% occurring once. The material sequenced was peripheral blood. These receptor sequences come from a human donor in a cohort sampled during active COVID-19.

This sequence joins TRBV7-2 and TRBJ2-7; D is uncertain. Germline CDR1 SGHTA, CDR2 FQGNSA. There are 13 residues in the CDR3. Deletions cut 6 bases from V and 3 bases from J, with 12 bases between. CDR3 DNA sequence: TGTGCCAGCAGTAGAAACCCGGGCTACGAGCAGTACTTC. Encoded protein: CASSRNPGYEQYF.

This chain joins TRBV3-1 (or the pseudogene TRBV3-2) and TRBJ2-2; unclear D gene. This CDR3 spans 15 amino acids. Germline CDR1 is LGHDT and CDR2 is YNNKEL (reference sequence). V shed 0 bases and J shed 4 bases, with 9 bases lying between them. The CDR3 coding sequence is TGTGCCAGCAGCCAAGACTCGTTAATCACCGGGGAGCTGTTTTTT. As protein: CASSQDSLITGELFF.

V usage is TRBV27 and J usage is TRBJ1-4; D unresolved. Germline CDR1 and CDR2: MNHEY and SMNVEV (reference sequence). CDR3 length equals 13 residues. V was shortened by 6 bases and J by 3 bases, with 8 bases between the two germline ends. The CDR3 sequence: CASSRLANEKLFF. CDR3 nucleotides: TGTGCCAGCAGCCGACTGGCTAATGAAAAACTGTTTTTT.

This chain links TRBV4-1 with TRBJ1-2; 8 nucleotides line up with TRBD1. The CDR3 totals 18 residues. The J segment lost 4 bases and the V segment lost 1 base, leaving 14 bases of the junction unmatched. Germline V lookup: CDR1 MGHRA, CDR2 YSYEKL. In nucleotides, the CDR3 is TGCGCCAGCAGCCAAGGGCTAAAAAGGACAGGGTTAAGCTATGGCTACACCTTC. Translating it yields CASSQGLKRTGLSYGYTF.

The gene calls are TRBV9 and TRBJ2-5, with D perhaps TRBD2 (6 bases). Germline CDR1 SGDLS, CDR2 YYNGEE. The CDR3 is 15 residues long. With 3 bases removed from V and 1 base from J, the gap between germline ends came to 13 bases. This CDR3 is CASSAKGLIQETQYF. In nucleotides, the CDR3 is TGTGCCAGCAGCGCGAAGGGACTCATCCAAGAGACCCAGTACTTC.

In this sample, this clone turned up once. The CDR3 loop reads CASSLEPGAGNTIYF. In DNA, the CDR3 is TGTGCCAGCAGCTTAGAACCAGGTGCAGGAAACACCATATATTTT. V usage is TRBV7-9 and J usage is TRBJ1-3; D is undetermined. CDR1 and CDR2 from the germline V gene are SEHNR and FQNEAQ (reference sequence). V was cut by 1 base and J by 4 bases, with 11 bases left in between. This CDR3 has 15 residues.

The chain couples TRBV30 to TRBJ2-2; the match to TRBD2 covers 7 bases. The CDR3 is 15 residues long. The V and J ends lost 3 bases and 0 bases, in that order; junction bases with no gene match: 4. Germline assignment: CDR1 GTSNPN and CDR2 SVGIG (reference sequence). The DNA for the CDR3 is TGTGCCTGGAGCAATGGGGGGGCGAACACCGGGGAGCTGTTTTTT. Residues: CAWSNGGANTGELFF.

The rearrangement joins TRBV28 to TRBJ2-1; the match to TRBD2 covers 7 bases. The CDR3 is 14 amino acids. CDR1 and CDR2 from the germline V gene are MDHEN and SYDVKM. The junction had 3 bases not matched to a gene; V was cut back by 3 bases and J by 4 bases. The CDR3 loop reads CASSFAGEYNEQFF. The CDR3 bases are TGTGCCAGCAGTTTTGCGGGAGAATACAATGAGCAGTTCTTC.

This chain connects TRBV18 to TRBJ2-7, with D maybe TRBD1 (6 bases). Germline-derived CDR1 and CDR2 are KGHSH and LQKENI. The CDR3 loop spans 15 amino acids. The germline V and J ends were trimmed by 3 bases and 0 bases, with 12 bases remaining between them. The CDR3 region has the DNA TGTGCCAGCTCACCCAGGGGAGTTAGCTCCTACGAGCAGTACTTC. The encoded protein is CASSPRGVSSYEQYF.

Note on this clone: A junction boundary mismatches the germline segment, possibly from a read error. The chain uses TRBV15 and TRBJ2-5, with D possibly being TRBD1 or TRBD2 (6 bases each). CDR3 length equals 15 residues. Germline V CDR1 and CDR2: LNHNV, YYDKDF (reference sequence). The CDR3 loop is CATSRGGGSKETQYF. In nucleotides, the CDR3 is TGTGCCACCAGTAGAGGGGGAGGTAGTAAAGAGACCCAGTACTTC.

The sample holds one count of this clone. The chain is built from TRBV30 and TRBJ1-2; 7 bases align to TRBD1. The CDR3 has 12 amino acids. The J segment lost 7 bases and the V segment lost 4 bases, leaving 6 bases of the junction unmatched. CDR1 is GTSNPN, CDR2 SVGIG, per germline (reference sequence). As DNA, the CDR3 is TGTGCCTGGATAAGGGGGCAGGGTGGCTACACCTTC. This translates into CAWIRGQGGYTF. Looking up the rest from reference TRBV30 and TRBJ1-2 gives the full variable domain: SQTIHQWPATLVQPVGSPLSLECTVEGTSNPNLYWYRQAAGRGLQLLFYSVGIGQISSEVPQNLSASRPQDRQFILSSKKLLLSDSGFYLCAWIRGQGGYTFGSGTRLTVV.

The CDR3 region is CASSIQTGRTEAFF. In nucleotides, the CDR3 is TGTGCCAGTAGTATCCAGACAGGCCGGACTGAAGCTTTCTTT. The chain links TRBV19 to TRBJ1-1; D is possibly TRBD1 (6 bases). Germline V CDR1 and CDR2: LNHDA, SQIVND (reference sequence). The length of the CDR3 is 14 residues. Trimming stripped 3 bases from V and 5 bases from J, with 13 bases between.

The chain couples TRBV30 to TRBJ1-2, with 8 bases matching TRBD1. Trimming at V came to 3 bases and at J to 4 bases, leaving 4 bases not matched to a gene. The germline V gene encodes CDR1 GTSNPN and CDR2 SVGIG (reference sequence). This CDR3 has 13 residues. CDR3 sequence (DNA): TGTGCCTGGAGGGCGGGACAGGCCTATGGCTACACCTTC. Protein sequence: CAWRAGQAYGYTF.

CDR3 protein: CASSYSSFRDEQYF. The DNA for the CDR3 is TGTGCCAGCAGTTACTCGAGTTTCAGGGACGAGCAGTACTTC. The chain has TRBV6-6 and TRBJ2-7; TRBD1 is a possible D gene (5 bases). The CDR3 contains 14 residues. Trimming removed 0 bases at V and 5 bases at J, with 11 bases between. Germline V gene lookup returns CDR1 MNHNY and CDR2 SVGAGI (reference sequence).

The gene calls are TRBV19 and TRBJ2-7; 9 bases match TRBD2. Per germline, CDR1 LNHDA and CDR2 SQIVND (reference sequence). CDR3 length: 20 residues. The V gene end was trimmed by 4 bases and the J gene end by 0 bases; junction bases not matched to a gene: 19. CDR3 sequence reads: CASSTQSRASGAVSSYEQYF. Written as DNA, the CDR3 is TGTGCCAGTAGTACCCAATCGCGGGCTAGCGGGGCGGTGTCCTCCTACGAGCAGTACTTC.